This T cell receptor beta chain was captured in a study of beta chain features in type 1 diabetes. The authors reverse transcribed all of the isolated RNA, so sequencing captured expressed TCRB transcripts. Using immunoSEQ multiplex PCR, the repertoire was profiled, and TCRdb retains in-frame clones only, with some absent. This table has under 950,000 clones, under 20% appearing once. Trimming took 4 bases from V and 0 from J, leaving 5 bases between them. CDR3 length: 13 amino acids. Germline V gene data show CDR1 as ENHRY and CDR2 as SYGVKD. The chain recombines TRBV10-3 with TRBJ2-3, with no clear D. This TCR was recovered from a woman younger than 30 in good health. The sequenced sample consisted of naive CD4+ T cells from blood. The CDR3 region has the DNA TGTGCCATCAGTGTCGGCAGCACAGATACGCAGTATTTT. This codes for CAISVGSTDTQYF.